This T cell receptor beta chain was documented in a study of blood T cell repertoires in COVID-19 (dated by TCRdb to 2018 to 2021). At the level of the whole study: Samples from collaborators originated in the United States, Italy and Spain and spanned both the acute and convalescent phases of COVID-19. The material from the prospective study consisted of cDNA or gDNA derived from T cells, B-cell-depleted T cells, or PBMCs. The dataset comprised deeply sampled blood TCRbeta repertoires from subjects exposed to, actively infected with, or recovered from COVID-19. The repertoires were made available in a free public database intended to serve as a resource for research on the immune response to SARS-CoV-2. Samples came from the ongoing ImmuneRACE study (first 160 participants) plus 1,254 subjects from 6 global collaborators. Nearly every sample came with metadata listing a de-identified subject ID, COVID-19 status, age in years and sex. Where HLA class I and class II types were available, the types were taken from metadata supplied by the sample provider, not from assay-based typing. The investigation overall reported the following: How much clinical and demographic metadata was included differed by source and by participant, and the metadata was provided uncurated.

The immunoSEQ Assay, a bias-controlled multiplex PCR, was used to amplify TCRbeta CDR3 regions from genomic DNA. In the original analysis: Within the assay, amplification of reference gene primers was used to estimate how many nucleated cells each sample contained. To quantify the absolute abundance of each unique TCRbeta CDR3 rearrangement, sequence reads were collapsed and filtered. For each sample, productive Simpson clonality was calculated as the square root of Simpson's diversity index across productive rearrangements. In its TCRdb copy, this immuneACCESS table keeps in-frame sequences only and misses some clones. Where compared with another copy, unresolved V genes explain less than half of these, and the others have no known cause. The DNA gave D and trimming, while V, J and clone size come from that table. Here the sample has 250,000 or so clones; approximately 85% occur a single time. Around 1.8% of the sample is held by the ten biggest clonotypes.

Trimming leaves V shorter by 1 base and J shorter by 7 bases, with the junction holding 10 bases beyond the gene matches. The CDR3, from cysteine to phenylalanine, totals 16 residues. Kept here is only the CDR3 DNA, which spans 48 bases and is read in frame from base 1. Sequences MNHEY (CDR1) and SMNVEV (CDR2) are obtained from the germline V gene (reference sequence). This clone turned up a few times. There is no known antigen for this receptor. No base-level quality is on record; no much larger clone is a single base apart. In the prospective study, participants were about 18 to 100 years old, resided in about two dozen geographic areas of the United States, and were enrolled through a virtual design. To assign participants to cohorts, the prospective study relied on clinical history that participants themselves reported in a screening survey and a study questionnaire. ImmuneRACE Cohort 3 recovered participants were defined by two consecutive negative NP/OP PCR tests, healthcare professional clearance, or symptom resolution. In the prospective study, mobile phlebotomists collected whole blood, serum and a nasopharyngeal or oropharyngeal swab from each participant. Prospective study participants could optionally give additional blood draws and questionnaires over an approximately 2-month period. Blood samples from the prospective study were shipped frozen or at room temperature prior to DNA extraction.

The sample taken for sequencing was PBMCs or T cells enriched from blood (not recorded which). The clonotype originates from a woman aged 45 to 65 who had recovered from COVID-19. The chain was built from TRBV27 and TRBJ1-1, with 9 junctional bases fitting TRBD1. The bases read TGTGCCAGCAGTTTATACTACGGGACAGGGTATATTGAAGCTTTCTTT. Its amino acids are CASSLYYGTGYIEAFF.